The rows below give T cell receptor beta chains drawn from one sample of a study of T cell repertoires in cytomegalovirus infection. TCRdb passed the reads through MiXCR, listing each CDR3 protein once. In the table there are about 69,000 distinct CDR3 sequences, about 30% of which are singletons. The antigens these receptors bind are not known. Specimen: CD8+ T cells from cultured PBMCs, collected from culture after CMV antigen stimulation. The receptors were gathered from a human donor in good health (CMV status not recorded). Some clones in this sample may be carry-over from other donors' samples. Both conserved end residues are part of each CDR3. The order of the fields is V gene, J gene, D gene, clone size, CDR3 protein, CDR3 DNA. The D gene is left open where the match is weak. Rows give clone size only sometimes, using once, few, many, or a class for an expanded clone.

v_gene: TRBV28
j_gene: TRBJ2-7
d_gene: TRBD1
abundance: NA
CDR3aa: CASSETGLGEQYF
CDR3nt: TGTGCCAGCAGTGAGACAGGGCTCGGGGAGCAGTACTTC

v_gene: TRBV5-4
j_gene: TRBJ1-2
d_gene: TRBD1
abundance: few
CDR3aa: CASSWTGEYGYTF
CDR3nt: TGTGCCAGCAGCTGGACAGGGGAGTATGGCTACACCTTC

v_gene: TRBV28
j_gene: TRBJ1-2
d_gene: NA
abundance: NA
CDR3aa: CASSLISGAGYTF
CDR3nt: TGTGCCAGCAGCCTAATTTCGGGGGCCGGCTACACCTTC

v_gene: TRBV7-9
j_gene: TRBJ1-5
d_gene: TRBD1
abundance: few
CDR3aa: CASSIGRGRDSNQPQHF
CDR3nt: TGTGCCAGCAGCATAGGGAGGGGGCGAGATAGCAATCAGCCCCAGCATTTT

v_gene: TRBV6-2/TRBV6-3
j_gene: TRBJ1-2
d_gene: NA
abundance: few
CDR3aa: CASSGQSYYGYTF
CDR3nt: TGTGCCAGCAGCGGACAGAGTTACTATGGCTACACCTTC

v_gene: TRBV7-6
j_gene: TRBJ2-7
d_gene: NA
abundance: NA
CDR3aa: CASSVTFAGWRDEQYF
CDR3nt: TGTGCCAGCAGCGTAACGTTTGCGGGGTGGAGGGACGAGCAGTACTTC

v_gene: TRBV30
j_gene: TRBJ2-1
d_gene: TRBD2
abundance: NA
CDR3aa: CAWSSLAGSDEQFF
CDR3nt: TGTGCCTGGAGTTCTCTAGCGGGAAGCGATGAGCAGTTCTTC

v_gene: TRBV12-3/TRBV12-4
j_gene: TRBJ1-6
d_gene: NA
abundance: many
CDR3aa: CASKPSGMGNSPLHF
CDR3nt: TGTGCCAGCAAACCCTCGGGGATGGGCAATTCACCCCTCCACTTT

v_gene: TRBV5-4
j_gene: TRBJ1-4
d_gene: TRBD1
abundance: NA
CDR3aa: CASSENLGQGHEKLFF
CDR3nt: TGTGCCAGCAGTGAAAACCTGGGACAGGGGCATGAAAAACTGTTTTTT

v_gene: TRBV7-8
j_gene: TRBJ2-7
d_gene: TRBD2
abundance: many
CDR3aa: CASSLELAGDHEQYF
CDR3nt: TGTGCCAGCAGCTTAGAGTTAGCGGGAGACCACGAGCAGTACTTC

v_gene: TRBV7-9
j_gene: TRBJ1-1
d_gene: NA
abundance: many
CDR3aa: CASSRGQNTEAFF
CDR3nt: TGTGCCAGCAGCCGGGGACAGAACACTGAAGCTTTCTTT

v_gene: TRBV5-6
j_gene: TRBJ2-2
d_gene: NA
abundance: many
CDR3aa: CASSSFAYNTGELFF
CDR3nt: TGTGCCAGCAGCTCTTTCGCGTATAACACCGGGGAGCTGTTTTTT

v_gene: TRBV10-3
j_gene: TRBJ1-3
d_gene: NA
abundance: NA
CDR3aa: CAIRRQDSGNTIYF
CDR3nt: TGTGCCATCAGGAGACAGGACTCTGGAAACACCATATATTTT

v_gene: TRBV4-3
j_gene: TRBJ2-3
d_gene: TRBD2
abundance: NA
CDR3aa: CASSQVLAGEGTDTQYF
CDR3nt: TGCGCCAGCAGCCAAGTCTTAGCGGGAGAGGGCACAGATACGCAGTATTTT

v_gene: TRBV7-8
j_gene: TRBJ2-2
d_gene: NA
abundance: many
CDR3aa: CASSTLDRANTGELFF
CDR3nt: TGTGCCAGCAGCACCCTGGACAGAGCGAACACCGGGGAGCTGTTTTTT

v_gene: TRBV7-6
j_gene: TRBJ2-5
d_gene: NA
abundance: NA
CDR3aa: CASSLLSPQRQETQYF
CDR3nt: TGTGCCAGCAGCCTACTTTCCCCACAGAGGCAAGAGACCCAGTACTTC

v_gene: TRBV5-6
j_gene: TRBJ2-5
d_gene: NA
abundance: few
CDR3aa: CASSLEVQETQYF
CDR3nt: TGTGCCAGCAGCTTGGAAGTCCAAGAGACCCAGTACTTC

v_gene: TRBV7-6
j_gene: TRBJ2-7
d_gene: NA
abundance: NA
CDR3aa: CASSLAGLRSEQYF
CDR3nt: TGTGCCAGCAGCTTAGCGGGTTTAAGGAGCGAGCAGTACTTC

v_gene: TRBV4-3
j_gene: TRBJ2-2
d_gene: TRBD1
abundance: NA
CDR3aa: CASSQDTGTGTTGELFF
CDR3nt: TGCGCCAGCAGCCAAGATACAGGGACAGGAACCACCGGGGAGCTGTTTTTT

v_gene: TRBV28
j_gene: TRBJ1-1
d_gene: TRBD1
abundance: NA
CDR3aa: CASSAAGGTPEAFF
CDR3nt: TGTGCCAGCAGTGCGGCAGGGGGCACCCCTGAAGCTTTCTTT

v_gene: TRBV6-2/TRBV6-3
j_gene: TRBJ2-1
d_gene: TRBD2
abundance: NA
CDR3aa: CASSYLAGGPSYNEQFF
CDR3nt: TGTGCCAGCAGTTACTTAGCGGGGGGGCCTTCTTACAATGAGCAGTTCTTC

v_gene: TRBV15
j_gene: TRBJ1-1
d_gene: NA
abundance: many
CDR3aa: CATGATRTEAFF
CDR3nt: TGTGCCACAGGGGCTACGAGGACTGAAGCTTTCTTT

v_gene: TRBV7-6
j_gene: TRBJ2-2
d_gene: NA
abundance: once
CDR3aa: CASSRTVGSGELFF
CDR3nt: TGTGCCAGCAGCCGCACGGTGGGTTCCGGGGAGCTGTTTTTT

v_gene: TRBV7-6
j_gene: TRBJ2-3
d_gene: TRBD2
abundance: NA
CDR3aa: CASRGLAGGPSDTQYF
CDR3nt: TGTGCCAGCAGAGGACTAGCGGGGGGGCCGTCAGATACGCAGTATTTT

v_gene: TRBV20-1
j_gene: TRBJ2-1
d_gene: NA
abundance: NA
CDR3aa: CSARGHKNNEQFF
CDR3nt: TGCAGTGCTCGGGGACACAAAAACAATGAGCAGTTCTTC

v_gene: TRBV27
j_gene: TRBJ1-2
d_gene: TRBD1
abundance: NA
CDR3aa: CASSWDPGQGPYGYTF
CDR3nt: TGTGCCAGCAGTTGGGACCCGGGACAGGGCCCCTATGGCTACACCTTC

v_gene: TRBV28
j_gene: TRBJ2-5
d_gene: TRBD1
abundance: few
CDR3aa: CASSPDRVGETQYF
CDR3nt: TGTGCCAGCAGTCCGGACAGGGTGGGGGAGACCCAGTACTTC

v_gene: TRBV12-3/TRBV12-4
j_gene: TRBJ1-2
d_gene: NA
abundance: few
CDR3aa: CASSFVGQFDGYTF
CDR3nt: TGTGCCAGCAGTTTCGTAGGACAGTTCGACGGCTACACCTTC

v_gene: TRBV2
j_gene: TRBJ1-6
d_gene: NA
abundance: NA
CDR3aa: CASILDLMNSPLHF
CDR3nt: TGTGCCAGCATTCTGGACCTAATGAATTCACCCCTCCACTTT

v_gene: TRBV6-2/TRBV6-3
j_gene: TRBJ2-2
d_gene: TRBD2
abundance: few
CDR3aa: CASSLNSGRSTGELFF
CDR3nt: TGTGCCAGCAGTTTGAATAGCGGGAGGTCCACCGGGGAGCTGTTTTTT

v_gene: TRBV20-1
j_gene: TRBJ2-1
d_gene: TRBD2
abundance: few
CDR3aa: CSARPSTSPNEQFF
CDR3nt: TGCAGTGCTAGGCCTTCGACTAGCCCAAATGAGCAGTTCTTC

v_gene: TRBV12-3/TRBV12-4
j_gene: TRBJ2-1
d_gene: TRBD1
abundance: NA
CDR3aa: CASTNRDSLYNEQFF
CDR3nt: TGTGCCAGCACTAACCGGGACAGCCTCTACAATGAGCAGTTCTTC

v_gene: TRBV27
j_gene: TRBJ1-2
d_gene: TRBD1
abundance: NA
CDR3aa: CASSFYGQGTSNYGYTF
CDR3nt: TGTGCCAGCAGTTTCTACGGACAGGGAACCTCTAACTATGGCTACACCTTC

v_gene: TRBV4-1
j_gene: TRBJ2-3
d_gene: NA
abundance: many
CDR3aa: CASSLGEFEDTQYF
CDR3nt: TGCGCCAGCAGCTTGGGGGAATTTGAGGATACGCAGTATTTT

v_gene: TRBV20-1
j_gene: TRBJ2-5
d_gene: NA
abundance: NA
CDR3aa: CSARGYLEETQYF
CDR3nt: TGCAGTGCTAGAGGTTACTTAGAGGAGACCCAGTACTTC

v_gene: TRBV20-1
j_gene: TRBJ2-1
d_gene: NA
abundance: NA
CDR3aa: CSARSLWGSGDQFF
CDR3nt: TGCAGTGCTAGGAGCCTTTGGGGCTCAGGAGACCAGTTCTTC

v_gene: TRBV7-6
j_gene: TRBJ2-1
d_gene: NA
abundance: NA
CDR3aa: CASSFGYNEQFF
CDR3nt: TGTGCCAGCAGCTTCGGTTACAATGAGCAGTTCTTC

v_gene: TRBV19
j_gene: TRBJ1-5
d_gene: NA
abundance: NA
CDR3aa: CASSLIRDTPQPQHF
CDR3nt: TGTGCCAGTAGCCTTATCCGGGACACGCCTCAGCCCCAGCATTTT

v_gene: TRBV7-6
j_gene: TRBJ1-4
d_gene: NA
abundance: NA
CDR3aa: CASSLVSGTVTNEKLFF
CDR3nt: TGTGCCAGCAGCTTGGTTTCAGGGACGGTGACTAATGAAAAACTGTTTTTT

v_gene: TRBV28
j_gene: TRBJ1-1
d_gene: NA
abundance: few
CDR3aa: CASSFGLNTEAFF
CDR3nt: TGTGCCAGCAGTTTTGGGCTGAACACTGAAGCTTTCTTT

v_gene: TRBV4-1
j_gene: TRBJ2-1
d_gene: NA
abundance: many
CDR3aa: CASSRKKGDNEQFF
CDR3nt: TGCGCCAGCAGCCGAAAGAAGGGGGACAATGAGCAGTTCTTC

v_gene: TRBV20-1
j_gene: TRBJ2-1
d_gene: TRBD2
abundance: NA
CDR3aa: CSARDSGASGRVLFEQFF
CDR3nt: TGCAGTGCTAGAGATTCGGGGGCTAGCGGGAGGGTATTGTTCGAGCAGTTCTTC

v_gene: TRBV5-1
j_gene: TRBJ1-1
d_gene: NA
abundance: NA
CDR3aa: CASSSEELQGSTEAFF
CDR3nt: TGCGCCAGCAGCTCGGAAGAGTTACAGGGTAGCACTGAAGCTTTCTTT

v_gene: TRBV7-9
j_gene: TRBJ2-4
d_gene: NA
abundance: few
CDR3aa: CASSLSKGPQNIQYF
CDR3nt: TGTGCCAGCAGCTTAAGTAAGGGTCCCCAAAACATTCAGTACTTC

v_gene: TRBV7-2
j_gene: TRBJ2-3
d_gene: NA
abundance: many
CDR3aa: CASSPSGGGTDTQYF
CDR3nt: TGTGCCAGCAGCCCCAGCGGAGGGGGTACAGATACGCAGTATTTT

v_gene: TRBV11-2
j_gene: TRBJ2-1
d_gene: NA
abundance: NA
CDR3aa: CASSLGPNYNEQFF
CDR3nt: TGTGCCAGCAGCTTAGGCCCTAATTACAATGAGCAGTTCTTC

v_gene: TRBV11-2
j_gene: TRBJ2-7
d_gene: NA
abundance: few
CDR3aa: CASSLALQGGSYEQYF
CDR3nt: TGTGCCAGCAGCTTAGCCCTACAGGGAGGGTCCTACGAGCAGTACTTC

v_gene: TRBV30
j_gene: TRBJ1-3
d_gene: NA
abundance: few
CDR3aa: CAWSHPQQRNTIYF
CDR3nt: TGTGCCTGGAGCCATCCTCAACAGAGAAACACCATATATTTT

v_gene: TRBV7-8
j_gene: TRBJ1-1
d_gene: NA
abundance: few
CDR3aa: CASSLRGETEAFF
CDR3nt: TGTGCCAGCAGCTTAAGGGGTGAAACTGAAGCTTTCTTT

v_gene: TRBV11-2
j_gene: TRBJ2-1
d_gene: NA
abundance: few
CDR3aa: CASSFQGGGEQFF
CDR3nt: TGTGCCAGCAGCTTTCAGGGGGGCGGGGAGCAGTTCTTC

v_gene: TRBV7-9
j_gene: TRBJ2-7
d_gene: NA
abundance: few
CDR3aa: CASSPSTSLPYEQYF
CDR3nt: TGTGCCAGCAGCCCAAGCACGTCTCTTCCCTACGAGCAGTACTTC

v_gene: TRBV12-3/TRBV12-4
j_gene: TRBJ2-1
d_gene: TRBD2
abundance: few
CDR3aa: CASSERGGSYNEQFF
CDR3nt: TGTGCCAGCAGTGAGCGGGGTGGGTCCTACAATGAGCAGTTCTTC

v_gene: TRBV19
j_gene: TRBJ2-2
d_gene: NA
abundance: NA
CDR3aa: CASSKVDSANTGELFF
CDR3nt: TGTGCCAGTAGTAAAGTGGACAGCGCGAACACCGGGGAGCTGTTTTTT

v_gene: TRBV9
j_gene: TRBJ2-7
d_gene: NA
abundance: NA
CDR3aa: CASSGGQTSSYEQYF
CDR3nt: TGTGCCAGCAGCGGGGGACAGACTAGCTCCTACGAGCAGTACTTC

v_gene: TRBV12-3/TRBV12-4
j_gene: TRBJ1-2
d_gene: TRBD1
abundance: NA
CDR3aa: CASSIPGAGGPDGYTF
CDR3nt: TGTGCCAGCAGTATCCCGGGGGCAGGGGGCCCGGATGGCTACACCTTC

v_gene: TRBV6-1
j_gene: TRBJ1-2
d_gene: NA
abundance: NA
CDR3aa: CANSTRNYGYTF
CDR3nt: TGTGCCAACTCGACCCGTAACTATGGCTACACCTTC

v_gene: TRBV5-6
j_gene: TRBJ2-7
d_gene: TRBD2
abundance: NA
CDR3aa: CASSLAAKRDGYEQYF
CDR3nt: TGTGCCAGCAGCTTGGCAGCGAAGCGGGATGGGTACGAGCAGTACTTC